The 13 T cell receptor beta chains below all came from one sample that was sequenced in a study of sequential checkpoint blockade in melanoma. Documented treatment: randomized to nivolumab then ipilimumab (arm A) or the reverse (arm B). The assay was immunoSEQ multiplex PCR, and TCRdb's table has in-frame clones only and misses some. The data contain fewer than 4,500 clones, approximately 25% of them singletons. Here the sequenced sample was tumor tissue (inferred from file names), taken from a patient given nivolumab and ipilimumab in sequence. Source of these receptors: a human donor with melanoma.

This clone is labeled as medium-sized. The rearrangement uses TRBV28 and TRBJ1-5; D may be TRBD1 (5 bases). V lost 6 bases and J 7 bases, leaving 25 bases between the germline ends. CDR1 is MDHEN, CDR2 SYDVKM, per germline. CDR3 length equals 17 residues. The CDR3 protein is CASSRADRDLGRQPQHF. The CDR3, as DNA: TGTGCCAGCAGCCGGGCCGACCGGGACTTAGGTAGGCAGCCCCAGCATTTT. Variable domain in full (rest from reference TRBV28 and TRBJ1-5): DVKVTQSSRYLVKRTGEKVFLECVQDMDHENMFWYRQDPGLGLRLIYFSYDVKMKEKGDIPEGYSVSREKKERFSLILESASTNQTSMYLCASSRADRDLGRQPQHFGDGTRLSIL.

Sample share makes this clone medium-sized (0.01 to 0.1%). The V call is TRBV11-3, the J call TRBJ2-7, with TRBD2 matching 8 bases. Germline V gives CDR1 SGHNT, CDR2 YENEEA. The CDR3 totals 14 residues. With 3 bases clipped from V and 6 bases from J, the junction kept 7 bases outside the gene matches. In DNA form, the CDR3 reads TGTGCCAGCAGCTTCGGCGGGAGGTATGGCGAGCAGTACTTC. This translates into CASSFGGRYGEQYF.

This clone turned up a few times. V is TRBV11-3 and J is TRBJ2-7; 12 positions match TRBD2. V lost 4 bases, J lost 6 bases, and 13 bases stayed unmatched. Germline V gene data show CDR1 as SGHNT and CDR2 as YENEEA. This CDR3 has 17 residues. This CDR3 reads CASSSRGRLAGVSEQYF. DNA for the CDR3: TGTGCCAGCAGCTCAAGGGGGCGACTAGCGGGGGTATCCGAGCAGTACTTC.

By share of the sample, this clone is medium-sized. The J gene is TRBJ1-3, the V gene TRBV11-3, with 9 bases fitting TRBD1. Trimming cost V 1 base and J 4 bases; bases outside gene matches: 2. Per germline, CDR1 SGHNT and CDR2 YENEEA. The CDR3 covers 15 residues. The CDR3 nucleotides are TGTGCCAGCAGCTTAGGGACAGGGGCAGGAAACACCATATATTTT. Its translation: CASSLGTGAGNTIYF. Variable domain in full (rest from reference TRBV11-3 and TRBJ1-3): EAGVVQSPRYKIIEKKQPVAFWCNPISGHNTLYWYLQNLGQGPELLIRYENEEAVDDSQLPKDRFSAERLKGVDSTLKIQPAELGDSAVYLCASSLGTGAGNTIYFGEGSWLTVV.

This clone has ten or more counts. This chain connects TRBV11-3 to TRBJ2-5; 7 bases fit TRBD1. The V gene's germline CDR1 is SGHNT and CDR2 YENEEA. Trimming took 4 bases from V and 2 from J; bases not matched to a gene: 4. The CDR3 is 14 residues long. In DNA form, the CDR3 reads TGTGCCAGCAGCTCTCAGACAGGGCAAGAGACCCAGTACTTC. Amino acids: CASSSQTGQETQYF.

This clone has only a few counts. The chain links TRBV6-8 to TRBJ1-2; the match to TRBD1 covers 8 bases. CDR3 length equals 13 residues. The germline CDR1 and CDR2 sequences are MNHGY and SAAAGT. Trimming at V came to 5 bases and at J to 4 bases, leaving 3 bases not matched to a gene. The CDR3 reads CASSPGGGYGYTF. For the CDR3, the DNA is TGTGCCAGCAGTCCAGGGGGCGGCTATGGCTACACCTTC.

The gene calls are TRBV11-3 and TRBJ2-3; 7 nucleotides line up with TRBD2. The CDR3 is made up of 15 amino acids. The ends lost 5 bases at V and 4 bases at J; junction bases unmatched: 9. Germline V gene lookup returns CDR1 SGHNT and CDR2 YENEEA. The CDR3 protein is CASSGGGTAPDTQYF. CDR3 bases: TGTGCCAGCAGCGGGGGGGGAACTGCCCCAGATACGCAGTATTTT. The entire variable domain, with the rest obtained from reference TRBV11-3 and TRBJ2-3, is as follows: EAGVVQSPRYKIIEKKQPVAFWCNPISGHNTLYWYLQNLGQGPELLIRYENEEAVDDSQLPKDRFSAERLKGVDSTLKIQPAELGDSAVYLCASSGGGTAPDTQYFGPGTRLTVL.

This clone has just a few counts. The genes are TRBV6-8 and TRBJ2-1; 9 bases align to TRBD2. The CDR3 totals 16 residues. CDR1 is MNHGY, CDR2 SAAAGT, per germline. The trim removed 4 bases at V and 0 bases at J, leaving 4 bases unmatched. In DNA, the CDR3 is TGTGCCAGCAGTTTAACTAGCGGGCACTCCTACAATGAGCAGTTCTTC. The encoded protein is CASSLTSGHSYNEQFF.

The chain employs TRBV6-8 and TRBJ2-5; either TRBD1 or TRBD2 may fit D (5 bases each). V lost 10 bases to trimming and J lost 2 bases, with 17 bases between them. This CDR3 is 14 amino acids long. Looked up from germline, CDR1 is MNHGY and CDR2 is SAAAGT. CDR3 DNA sequence: TGTGCCATCAGGCCCGGGACGGGGCAAGAGACCCAGTACTTC. The encoded protein is CAIRPGTGQETQYF.

In its sample, this clone was seen many times. V and J are TRBV11-3 and TRBJ1-2; 8 nucleotides agree with TRBD1. The CDR3 consists of 15 residues. The V gene end was trimmed by 3 bases and the J gene end by 4 bases; junction bases not matched to a gene: 7. The germline CDR1 and CDR2 sequences are SGHNT and YENEEA. DNA for the CDR3: TGTGCCAGCAGCTTTAGACAGGGGTATCTCTATGGCTACACCTTC. This codes for CASSFRQGYLYGYTF. The full variable domain, its missing parts supplied by reference TRBV11-3 and TRBJ1-2, is EAGVVQSPRYKIIEKKQPVAFWCNPISGHNTLYWYLQNLGQGPELLIRYENEEAVDDSQLPKDRFSAERLKGVDSTLKIQPAELGDSAVYLCASSFRQGYLYGYTFGSGTRLTVV.

The chain uses TRBV6-8 and TRBJ2-5; D possibly corresponds to TRBD1 (6 bases). Trimming left V 3 bases short and J 2 bases short, with 10 bases between. This CDR3 has 14 amino acids. The germline V gene encodes CDR1 MNHGY and CDR2 SAAAGT. The CDR3 DNA reads as TGTGCCAGCAGTTATCTCGGACAGCAAGAGACCCAGTACTTC. This gives the protein CASSYLGQQETQYF.

The rearrangement links TRBV29-1 to TRBJ1-1, with D possibly TRBD1 on 6 matching bases. The CDR3 is made up of 13 amino acids. V gave up 3 bases and J gave up 1 base, with 9 bases separating them. Per germline, CDR1 SQVTM and CDR2 ANQGSEA. The CDR3 reads CSVENRANTEAFF. The CDR3 region has the DNA TGCAGCGTTGAGAACAGGGCGAACACTGAAGCTTTCTTT. The complete variable domain, with remaining parts taken from reference TRBV29-1 and TRBJ1-1, reads SAVISQKPSRDICQRGTSLTIQCQVDSQVTMMFWYRQQPGQSLTLIATANQGSEATYESGFVIDKFPISRPNLTFSTLTVSNMSPEDSSIYLCSVENRANTEAFFGQGTRLTVV.

This sequence joins TRBV19 and TRBJ2-7; 8 bases line up with TRBD1. Germline V gene lookup returns CDR1 LNHDA and CDR2 SQIVND (reference sequence). The CDR3 has 15 residues. The J segment lost 2 bases and the V segment lost 1 base, leaving 4 bases of the junction unmatched. The CDR3 DNA reads TGTGCCAGTAGTATAGCGGGGACAGGCGCCTACGAGCAGTACTTC. Translated, it gives CASSIAGTGAYEQYF.